This T cell receptor (beta chain) was recovered during a study of PD-1 blockade in classical Hodgkin lymphoma. Clones were read by immunoSEQ multiplex PCR, and TCRdb kept only the in-frame ones, dropping some. The repertoire holds around 26,000 clones, with around 75% as singletons. The time point was: cycle 4 day 1 (C4D1), after more than 5 weeks of nivolumab. Every one of the patients relapsed after autologous stem cell transplantation (brentuximab vedotin exposure was variable). With magnetic negative selection, CD4+ T cells were purified from PBMCs that had been thawed. Per germline, CDR1 SGHRS and CDR2 YFSETQ. The CDR3 loop spans 13 amino acids. The V end was cut by 2 bases, the J end by 5 bases, with 7 bases between.

This chain links TRBV5-1 with TRBJ2-2; no firm D call. This TCR derives from a human donor with classical Hodgkin lymphoma. Specimen: CD4+ T cells from blood, collected before the fourth cycle of nivolumab. The CDR3 loop reads CASSFERTGELFF. Written as DNA, the CDR3 is TGCGCCAGCAGCTTCGAACGTACCGGGGAGCTGTTTTTT. Supplemented by reference TRBV5-1 and TRBJ2-2, the full variable domain reads KAGVTQTPRYLIKTRGQQVTLSCSPISGHRSVSWYQQTPGQGLQFLFEYFSETQRNKGNFPGRFSGRQFSNSRSEMNVSTLELGDSALYLCASSFERTGELFFGEGSRLTVL.